The 32 T cell receptor beta chains in this list originate from one sample, sequenced in a study of human T cells and chemical hapten exposure. MiXCR, run by TCRdb on the RACE reads, gives a single entry per CDR3 protein. The sample gives more than 75,000 distinct CDR3 sequences, roughly 10% of which show up once; approximately 2.3% is in the top ten. Time point here: patch test 2, 6 weeks after DPC sensitization. As to treatment: therapeutic diphenylcyclopropenone sensitization with weekly scalp DPC. Sequencing used whole blood, obtained in connection with sensitization to the hapten diphenylcyclopropenone (DPC). These receptors were collected from a young woman with alopecia areata. Some clones in this sample may be carry-over from other donors' samples.

This clonotype was detected only a few times. This chain uses TRBV6-2 or TRBV6-3 with TRBJ2-1; 7 nucleotides line up with TRBD2. Germline V gene lookup returns CDR1 MNHEY and CDR2 SVGEGT. Losses at the gene ends were 7 bases for V and 2 bases for J; bases not matched to a gene: 11. The CDR3 length is 16 residues. CDR3 sequence reads: CASTLRGTTTYNEQFF. DNA of the CDR3: TGTGCCAGCACCCTCCGCGGGACTACTACCTACAATGAGCAGTTCTTC.

This clonotype has just a few counts. CDR3 protein: CASSLVGDLNYNEQFF. CDR3 in DNA: TGTGCCAGCAGCTTAGTAGGGGACCTGAACTACAATGAGCAGTTCTTC. The chain is built from TRBV7-2 and TRBJ2-1; perhaps D is TRBD1 or TRBD2 (5 bases each). The CDR3 extends over 16 amino acids. Deletions cut 1 base from V and 3 bases from J, with 13 bases between. Per germline, CDR1 SGHTA and CDR2 FQGNSA.

This clonotype has at least ten counts. This CDR3 reads CASSTPASGRRTDTQYF. In DNA form, the CDR3 reads TGTGCCAGCAGTACCCCGGCTAGCGGGAGGAGAACAGATACGCAGTATTTT. The chain has TRBV28 and TRBJ2-3; 11 nucleotides line up with TRBD2. Per the germline V gene, CDR1 is MDHEN and CDR2 is SYDVKM. V was clipped by 5 bases and J by 3 bases; unmatched bases: 10. This CDR3 spans 17 amino acids.

This clonotype was found many times. The chain has TRBV13 and TRBJ1-2; D is ambiguous. V dropped 7 bases and J dropped 0 bases, with 18 bases sitting between them. The germline V gene has CDR1 PRHDT and CDR2 FYEKMQ (reference sequence). The CDR3 runs 16 residues. CDR3 nucleotides: TGTGCCAGCACCCAAGGACTCGGTGGGGCTAACTATGGCTACACCTTC. This encodes CASTQGLGGANYGYTF.

This clonotype has ten or more counts. The chain employs TRBV24-1 and TRBJ2-7; D may be TRBD1 (6 bases). Between the trimmed V and J ends, which lost 3 bases and 2 bases, there was a span of 13 bases. CDR3 size: 15 residues. The V gene's germline CDR1 is KGHDR and CDR2 SFDVKD. This CDR3 reads CATSDAGDAAYEQYF. CDR3 bases: TGTGCCACCAGTGATGCAGGGGATGCGGCCTACGAGCAGTACTTC.

This clonotype was counted at least ten times. CDR3 bases: TGTGCCTGGAGTGTACTGTGGCGGACTAGCACAGATACGCAGTATTTT. Residues: CAWSVLWRTSTDTQYF. This sequence joins TRBV30 and TRBJ2-3; weak D call: TRBD2 (5 bases). The germline V and J ends were trimmed by 0 bases and 0 bases, with 13 bases remaining between them. The CDR3 loop spans 16 amino acids. CDR1 is GTSNPN, CDR2 SVGIG, per germline (reference sequence). The full variable domain, rest sourced from reference TRBV30 and TRBJ2-3, is SQTIHQWPATLVQPVGSPLSLECTVEGTSNPNLYWYRQAAGRGLQLLFYSVGIGQISSEVPQNLSASRPQDRQFILSSKKLLLSDSGFYLCAWSVLWRTSTDTQYFGPGTRLTVL.

This clonotype has ten or more counts. The CDR3 nucleotides are TGTGCCACCAGTGATTTTGTCGGGACCACAGATACGCAGTATTTT. Its translation: CATSDFVGTTDTQYF. The chain links TRBV24-1 to TRBJ2-3, with D perhaps assigned TRBD1 or TRBD2 (5 bases each). The CDR3 has 15 amino acids. CDR1 KGHDR and CDR2 SFDVKD come from the germline V gene. Trimming shortened V by 1 base and J by 2 bases, and 9 bases separated the two germline ends.

This clonotype was recorded a few times. This rearrangement joins TRBV7-3 to TRBJ2-3; 9 bases are shared with TRBD1. V lost 5 bases to trimming and J lost 5 bases; unmatched junction nucleotides: 8. The CDR3 length is 15 residues. CDR1 is SGHTA and CDR2 is FQGTGA in the germline V gene. The CDR3 loop is CASSQGGTGKDTQYF. CDR3 nucleotides: TGTGCCAGCAGCCAGGGGGGGACAGGGAAAGATACGCAGTATTTT.

This clonotype was seen a handful of times. The chain recombines TRBV6-1 with TRBJ2-1, with D perhaps matching TRBD1 (7 bases). Trimming took 7 bases from V and 5 from J, leaving 18 bases between them. CDR1 and CDR2 from the germline V gene are MNHNS and SASEGT. The CDR3 covers 15 residues. The CDR3 DNA reads TGTGCCAGCACCACAGGGGAGGCTGGCAACAATGAGCAGTTCTTC. As protein: CASTTGEAGNNEQFF.

This clonotype was counted many times. The rearrangement uses TRBV27 and TRBJ2-3, with 10 bases fitting TRBD2. CDR3 length: 14 amino acids. With V trimmed by 11 bases and J by 4 bases, 9 bases remained unmatched. CDR1 and CDR2 from the germline V gene are MNHEY and SMNVEV (reference sequence). The CDR3 loop is CAVKAGGPSDTQYF. Written as DNA, the CDR3 is TGTGCCGTTAAAGCGGGGGGGCCATCAGATACGCAGTATTTT.

This clonotype was seen ten or more times. The chain carries TRBV19 and TRBJ2-7; D is undetermined. The CDR3 contains 11 residues. The germline V gene has CDR1 LNHDA and CDR2 SQIVND (reference sequence). Trimming left V 0 bases short and J 5 bases short, with 2 bases between. CDR3 protein: CASSIEDEQYF. The CDR3 region has the DNA TGTGCCAGTAGTATAGAGGACGAGCAGTACTTC.

This clonotype was recorded many times. The chain carries TRBV6-5 and TRBJ1-2, with TRBD1 identical over 7 bases. The junction had 5 bases not matched to a gene; V was cut back by 5 bases and J by 2 bases. This CDR3 contains 14 residues. Germline values: CDR1 MNHEY, CDR2 SVGAGI. DNA for the CDR3: TGTGCCAGCAGTCGACAGGGCCGAAACTATGGCTACACCTTC. It specifies CASSRQGRNYGYTF.

This clonotype was detected many times. The chain uses TRBV20-1 and TRBJ1-3; D is undetermined. The germline V and J ends were trimmed by 7 bases and 3 bases, with 10 bases remaining between them. CDR1 and CDR2 (germline): DFQATT, SNEGSKA (reference sequence). This CDR3 has 12 residues. The CDR3 region is CSGETSGNTIYF. The DNA of the CDR3 is TGCAGTGGGGAGACAAGTGGAAACACCATATATTTT.

This clonotype was counted many times. The chain has TRBV2 and TRBJ1-1; D is undetermined. Trimming took 5 bases from V and 2 from J, leaving 9 bases between them. Per the germline V gene, CDR1 is SNHLY and CDR2 is FYNNEI. The CDR3 contains 13 residues. In nucleotides, the CDR3 is TGTGCCAGCAGTTTCTCTGTTAACACTGAAGCTTTCTTT. Translating it yields CASSFSVNTEAFF.

This clonotype was seen a few times. The chain joins TRBV4-1 to TRBJ2-3; no reliable D call. There are 14 residues in the CDR3. Germline V gives CDR1 MGHRA, CDR2 YSYEKL. Deletions cut 4 bases from V and 4 bases from J, with 12 bases between. CDR3 DNA sequence: TGCGCCAGCAGCCCCCAGGCTCGCGCAGATACGCAGTATTTT. It encodes CASSPQARADTQYF.

This clonotype appeared a few times. The chain recombines TRBV4-2 with TRBJ1-6, with a tentative D call TRBD1 (6 bases). CDR3 length equals 15 residues. Germline lookup yields CDR1 LGHNA and CDR2 YNFKEQ. V shed 2 bases and J shed 10 bases, with 15 bases lying between them. CDR3 sequence: CASSQSGQLTSPLHF. Here the CDR3 DNA reads TGTGCCAGCAGCCAATCCGGACAGCTTACCTCACCCCTCCACTTT.

At least ten counts were recorded for this clonotype. The V call is TRBV6-5, the J call TRBJ1-6; TRBD1 agrees at 8 bases. V lost 0 bases to trimming and J lost 8 bases; unmatched junction nucleotides: 0. The CDR3 covers 14 residues. Germline CDR1 reads MNHEY; CDR2 reads SVGAGI. The CDR3 DNA follows: TGTGCCAGCAGTTACTCGACAGGGGATTCACCCCTCCACTTT. As protein: CASSYSTGDSPLHF.

This clonotype was detected many times. The chain employs TRBV6-2 or TRBV6-3 and TRBJ2-1; D gene ambiguous. Germline assignment: CDR1 MNHEY and CDR2 SVGEGT. The ends were cut back, 5 bases at V and 6 bases at J, with 14 bases in the middle. The CDR3 spans 14 residues. CDR3: CASSRGGVANEQFF. In DNA, the CDR3 is TGTGCCAGCAGTCGAGGTGGGGTAGCCAATGAGCAGTTCTTC.

This clonotype came up a few times. V is TRBV12-3 or TRBV12-4 and J is TRBJ1-5; weak D call: TRBD1 (5 bases). The CDR3 covers 14 residues. The V and J ends lost 3 bases and 4 bases respectively, with 10 bases between them. CDR3 residues: CASSFLRGNQPQHF. The CDR3 coding sequence is TGTGCCAGCAGTTTTCTGAGGGGTAATCAGCCCCAGCATTTT.

This clonotype was seen many times. The chain links TRBV5-1 to TRBJ2-1, with 9 bases aligning to TRBD2. CDR3 size: 16 residues. Looked up from germline, CDR1 is SGHRS and CDR2 is YFSETQ. J gave up 2 bases and V 0 bases, and 3 bases lay outside the gene matches. As DNA, the CDR3 is TGCGCCAGCAGCTTGGGCGCGGGAGGGACCTACAATGAGCAGTTCTTC. Translation: CASSLGAGGTYNEQFF.

The rearrangement links TRBV7-9 to TRBJ2-3; no clear D gene. CDR3 length: 13 amino acids. Germline V lookup: CDR1 SEHNR, CDR2 FQNEAQ (reference sequence). The V and J ends lost 4 bases and 0 bases respectively, with 5 bases between them. The CDR3 sequence is CASSSPSTDTQYF. As DNA, the CDR3 is TGTGCCAGCAGCTCCCCTAGCACAGATACGCAGTATTTT.

In its sample, this clonotype was seen many times. V is TRBV4-3 and J is TRBJ2-7, with TRBD2 matching 11 bases. This CDR3 contains 16 residues. Germline lookup yields CDR1 LGHNA and CDR2 YSLEER. V was clipped by 3 bases and J by 7 bases; unmatched bases: 11. This CDR3 reads CASSQHLGLAAGEQYF. DNA of the CDR3: TGCGCCAGCAGCCAGCACCTGGGACTAGCGGCGGGTGAGCAGTACTTC.

This clonotype has just a few counts. V and J are TRBV25-1 and TRBJ1-6, with D unresolved. The CDR3 length is 14 residues. With 2 bases removed from V and 7 bases from J, the gap between germline ends came to 9 bases. Looked up from germline, CDR1 is MGHDK and CDR2 is SYGVNS. The CDR3 region has the DNA TGTGCCAGCAGTGAACAGGTTTTAAATTCACCCCTCCACTTT. Translated, it gives CASSEQVLNSPLHF.

This rearrangement joins TRBV7-2 to TRBJ2-1; 11 bases are shared with TRBD2. With V trimmed by 1 base and J by 8 bases, 7 bases remained unmatched. The CDR3 is made up of 16 amino acids. Germline assignment: CDR1 SGHTA and CDR2 FQGNSA. The CDR3 reads CASSLDSGGASHEQFF. The CDR3 DNA follows: TGTGCCAGCAGCTTAGATAGCGGGGGGGCCAGCCATGAGCAGTTCTTC.

This clonotype was recorded many times. The chain carries TRBV7-9 and TRBJ1-4; the match to TRBD1 covers 10 bases. Germline V gene data show CDR1 as SEHNR and CDR2 as FQNEAQ (reference sequence). The trim removed 5 bases at V and 0 bases at J, leaving 6 bases unmatched. This CDR3 is built from 17 residues. The CDR3 bases are TGTGCCAGCAGCGCGGGACAGGGGATGCCAACTAATGAAAAACTGTTTTTT. This encodes CASSAGQGMPTNEKLFF.

This clonotype has at least ten counts. This chain connects TRBV20-1 to TRBJ1-5; D is unclear. V was pared by 0 bases and J by 5 bases, with 11 bases between. This CDR3 contains 14 residues. CDR1 and CDR2 from the germline V gene are DFQATT and SNEGSKA (reference sequence). CDR3 sequence reads: CSAREQRIHQPQHF. The DNA of the CDR3 is TGCAGTGCTAGAGAACAACGGATCCATCAGCCCCAGCATTTT.

In DNA, the CDR3 is TGTGCCTCCGGACGTCCCTCTAATGAAAAACTGTTTTTT. Its translation is CASGRPSNEKLFF. J is TRBJ1-4 and V is TRBV28, with D unresolved. Trimming cost V 11 bases and J 3 bases, with 13 bases left between them. CDR3 length: 13 residues. Germline loops: CDR1 MDHEN, CDR2 SYDVKM.

This clonotype came up many times. In DNA, the CDR3 is TGTGCCAGCAGCATGACGGTGGGGGCGTCGGGAACCGGGGAGCTGTTTTTT. Its protein is CASSMTVGASGTGELFF. This chain connects TRBV6-4 to TRBJ2-2, with D possibly TRBD1 on 6 matching bases. Germline CDR1 MRHNA, CDR2 SNTAGT. Trimming pared 6 bases from V and 5 bases from J, leaving 22 bases between. The CDR3 has 17 amino acids.

This clonotype has at least ten counts. The chain recombines TRBV3-1 with TRBJ1-6; no definite D call. Deletions cut 0 bases from V and 5 bases from J, with 8 bases between. The germline V gene has CDR1 LGHDT and CDR2 YNNKEL (reference sequence). The CDR3 totals 15 residues. The CDR3 nucleotides read TGTGCCAGCAGCCAAGATGACGGAAATAATTCACCCCTCCACTTT. The encoded protein is CASSQDDGNNSPLHF.

This clonotype was observed many times. J is TRBJ2-2 and V is TRBV19; TRBD2 might be the D (6 bases). CDR3 length: 19 amino acids. Germline loops: CDR1 LNHDA, CDR2 SQIVND (reference sequence). V lost 3 bases, J lost 7 bases, and 27 bases lay in between. Here the CDR3 DNA reads TGTGCCAGTAGTATCTATCTAGCGACCGGTTATTCTTACGACGGGGAGCTGTTTTTT. It is translated as CASSIYLATGYSYDGELFF.

V gene TRBV20-1 combines with J gene TRBJ2-3; D perhaps matches TRBD1 (6 bases). Germline V gene lookup returns CDR1 DFQATT and CDR2 SNEGSKA (reference sequence). CDR3 length equals 14 residues. V was trimmed by 2 bases and J by 2 bases, leaving 11 bases between them. The CDR3 DNA reads as TGCAGTGCTAGAATCCTGGGGGCCACAGATACGCAGTATTTT. It specifies CSARILGATDTQYF.

On this clonotype itself: Just one base apart from a much larger clone, this may be a read error. The chain joins TRBV6-6 to TRBJ1-1; tentatively, D is TRBD1 (5 bases). The CDR3 is 17 amino acids. Germline V gene lookup returns CDR1 MNHNY and CDR2 SVGAGI (reference sequence). CDR3 sequence reads: CASSYPRHRTPNTAAFF. CDR3 bases: TGTGCCAGCAGTTACCCGCGACACAGGACTCCGAACACTGCAGCTTTCTTT.